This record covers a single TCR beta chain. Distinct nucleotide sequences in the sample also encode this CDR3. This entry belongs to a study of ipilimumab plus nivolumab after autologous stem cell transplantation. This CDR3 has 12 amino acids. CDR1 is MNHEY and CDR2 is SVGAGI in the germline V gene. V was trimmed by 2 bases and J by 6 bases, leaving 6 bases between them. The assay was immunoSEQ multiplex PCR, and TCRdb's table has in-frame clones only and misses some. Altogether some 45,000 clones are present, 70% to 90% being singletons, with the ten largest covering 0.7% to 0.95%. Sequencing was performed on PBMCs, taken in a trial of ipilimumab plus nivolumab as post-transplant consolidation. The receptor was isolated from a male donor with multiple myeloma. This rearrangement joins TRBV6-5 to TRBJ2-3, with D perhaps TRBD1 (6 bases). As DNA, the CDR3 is TGTGCCAGCAGTTACAGGGGGGATACGCAGTATTTT. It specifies CASSYRGDTQYF.